This TCR beta chain was identified in a study of CD8+CD57+ T cells in acquired aplastic anemia. In the study overall: Sorted CD4+ and CD8+ cells gave a mean 3.2 ug DNA, range roughly 0.2 to 27.4 ug. Whole-study results and caveats: Simpson's diversity of CD8+ cells was not significantly different in patients compared with controls. The same twenty-nine CD8+ CDR3 sequences occurred in patients and in controls.

Genomic DNA was employed as the template in profiling TCR beta VDJ and CDR3. TCRdb recomputed calls from the reads with MiXCR, one row per CDR3 protein. The data contain around 200,000 distinct CDR3 sequences, roughly half of them singletons. This clonotype was observed at least ten times. Its antigen remains unidentified. The CDR3 runs to 15 residues. Germline-derived CDR1 and CDR2 are WSHSY and SAAADI. Unmatched junction bases numbered 11, after V lost 10 bases and J lost 4 bases. The material sequenced was sorted CD4+, CD8+, or CD8+CD57+ T cells (not recorded which) from PBMCs. The clonotype was recovered from a human donor in good health, serving as a control. V is TRBV10-2 and J is TRBJ2-2, with 8 bases identical to TRBD1. CDR3: CATVTGATGTGELFF. The DNA of the CDR3 is TGCGCCACCGTGACAGGGGCGACGGGCACCGGGGAGCTGTTTTTT.